This T cell receptor beta chain was recovered during a study of CXCR3-negative and CXCR3-positive naive CD8 T cells. Study-level points and caveats: TRB CDR3 hydrophobicity was greater in CXCR3-positive naive cells than in CXCR3-negative naive cells.

In preparing the TRB cDNA libraries, 5' RACE with UMI labels was used. TCRdb re-called the 5' RACE reads; one entry per CDR3 protein, DNA not given. The sample data list approximately 62,000 distinct CDR3 sequences. The naive CD8+ gate required CD45RO-CCR7+CD27+CD95- phenotype. This CDR3 is built from 16 residues. About this clonotype: Its matching antigen is unknown.

This TCR was sampled from a human donor in good health. Some clones in this sample may be carry-over from other donors' samples. The specimen sequenced was naive CXCR3- CD8+ T cells from blood. The subset is: CD45RO-CCR7+CD27+CD95- naive CD8+ T cells lacking CXCR3 (TNR3-). The chain recombines TRBV23-1 with TRBJ2-7. TRBV23-1 is an open reading frame, and its role is uncertain. The CDR3: CASSFLLAGGSYEQYF.